This TCR beta chain stems from a study of monozygotic twins with cystic fibrosis. Background on the study: Three micrograms of fragmented DNA underwent roughly 15 PCR cycles for library preparation. Study-wide results and caveats: Clonality was generally low (median roughly 0.01), higher in the most severe patients. Age, concordance and disease severity did not associate with shared CDR3 numbers.

On this clone: What it binds is unknown.

Profiling relied on immunoSEQ multiplex PCR, and the TCRdb table lists in-frame clones only, not all of them. This table holds more than 11,000 clones, around 89% found once. Material for sequencing was blood. The clonotype originates from a boy aged 5-17 years with cystic fibrosis.

DNA for the CDR3: TGTGCCTGGAGTGTATTGTTCAATGTGGGAAACTATGGCTACACCTTC. It specifies CAWSVLFNVGNYGYTF. The chain couples TRBV30 to TRBJ1-2, with unresolved D. The CDR3 totals 16 residues. CDR1 is GTSNPN and CDR2 is SVGIG in the germline V gene (reference sequence). V lost 0 bases and J lost 2, with 16 bases in between.